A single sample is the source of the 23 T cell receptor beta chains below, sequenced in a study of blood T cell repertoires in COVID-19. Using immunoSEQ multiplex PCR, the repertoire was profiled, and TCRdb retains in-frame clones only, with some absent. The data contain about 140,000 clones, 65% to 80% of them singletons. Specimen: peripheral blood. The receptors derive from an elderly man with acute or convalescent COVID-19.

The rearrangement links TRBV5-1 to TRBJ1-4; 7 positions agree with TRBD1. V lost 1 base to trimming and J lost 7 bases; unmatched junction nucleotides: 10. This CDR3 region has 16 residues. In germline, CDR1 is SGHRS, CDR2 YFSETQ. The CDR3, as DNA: TGCGCCAGCAGCTTGATGGGCGAGGGGGCAGGTGAAAAACTGTTTTTT. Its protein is CASSLMGEGAGEKLFF.

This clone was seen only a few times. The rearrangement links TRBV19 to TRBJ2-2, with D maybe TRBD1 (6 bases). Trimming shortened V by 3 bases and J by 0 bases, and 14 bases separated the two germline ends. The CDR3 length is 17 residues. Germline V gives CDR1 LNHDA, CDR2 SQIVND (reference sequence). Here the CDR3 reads CASSISRTAANTGELFF. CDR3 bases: TGTGCCAGTAGTATTTCAAGGACAGCCGCGAACACCGGGGAGCTGTTTTTT.

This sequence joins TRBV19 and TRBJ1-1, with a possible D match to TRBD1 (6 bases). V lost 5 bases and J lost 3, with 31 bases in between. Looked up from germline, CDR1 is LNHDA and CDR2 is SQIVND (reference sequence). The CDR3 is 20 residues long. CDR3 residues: CASSLSRSAGVQLSDTEAFF. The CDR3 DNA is TGTGCCAGTAGTCTCAGCAGGTCGGCAGGGGTTCAGTTATCGGACACTGAAGCTTTCTTT.

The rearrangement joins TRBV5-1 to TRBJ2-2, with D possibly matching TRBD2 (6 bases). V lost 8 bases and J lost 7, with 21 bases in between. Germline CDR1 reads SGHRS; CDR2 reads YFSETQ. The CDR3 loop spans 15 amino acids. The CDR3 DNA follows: TGCGCCAGTACATCCGGGACCGGGAGAATCGGGGAGCTGTTTTTT. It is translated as CASTSGTGRIGELFF.

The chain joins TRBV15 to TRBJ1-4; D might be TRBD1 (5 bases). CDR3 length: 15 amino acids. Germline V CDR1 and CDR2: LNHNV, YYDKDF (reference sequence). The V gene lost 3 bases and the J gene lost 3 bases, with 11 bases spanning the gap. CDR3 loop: CATSRDNQPNEKLFF. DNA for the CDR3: TGTGCCACCAGCAGGGACAACCAACCTAATGAAAAACTGTTTTTT.

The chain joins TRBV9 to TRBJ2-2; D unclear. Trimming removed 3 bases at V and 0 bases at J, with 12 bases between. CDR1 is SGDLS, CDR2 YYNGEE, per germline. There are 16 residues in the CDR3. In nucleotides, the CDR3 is TGTGCCAGCAGCGCCGAGAGGTTAACGAACACCGGGGAGCTGTTTTTT. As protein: CASSAERLTNTGELFF.

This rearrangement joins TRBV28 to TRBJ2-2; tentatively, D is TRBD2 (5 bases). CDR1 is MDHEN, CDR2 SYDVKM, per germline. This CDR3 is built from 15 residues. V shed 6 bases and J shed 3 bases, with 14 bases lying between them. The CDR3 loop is CASSPDERDTGELFF. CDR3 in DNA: TGTGCCAGCAGCCCCGACGAGAGGGACACCGGGGAGCTGTTTTTT.

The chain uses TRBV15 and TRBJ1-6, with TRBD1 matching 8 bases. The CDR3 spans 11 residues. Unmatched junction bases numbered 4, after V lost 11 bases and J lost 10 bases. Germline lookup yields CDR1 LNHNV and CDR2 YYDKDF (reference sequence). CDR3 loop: CARTGCSPLHF. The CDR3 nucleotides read TGTGCCCGGACAGGGTGCTCACCCCTCCACTTT.

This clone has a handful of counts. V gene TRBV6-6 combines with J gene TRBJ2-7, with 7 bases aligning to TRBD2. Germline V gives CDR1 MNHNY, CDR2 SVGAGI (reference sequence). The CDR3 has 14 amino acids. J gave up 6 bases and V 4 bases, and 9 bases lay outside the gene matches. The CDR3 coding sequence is TGTGCCAGCAGTTCCCCGTTCGGGGGGTTCGAGCAGTACTTC. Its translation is CASSSPFGGFEQYF.

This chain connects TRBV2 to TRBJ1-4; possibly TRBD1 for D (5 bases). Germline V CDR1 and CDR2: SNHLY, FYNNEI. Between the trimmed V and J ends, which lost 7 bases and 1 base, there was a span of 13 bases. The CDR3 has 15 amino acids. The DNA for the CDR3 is TGTGCCAGCAACCCTTACGGACAAACTAATGAAAAACTGTTTTTT. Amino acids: CASNPYGQTNEKLFF.

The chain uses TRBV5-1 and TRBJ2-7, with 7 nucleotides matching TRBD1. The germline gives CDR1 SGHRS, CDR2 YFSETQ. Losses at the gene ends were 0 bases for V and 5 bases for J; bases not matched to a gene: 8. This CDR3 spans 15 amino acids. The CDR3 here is CASSLAGSRGNEQYF. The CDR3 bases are TGCGCCAGCAGCTTGGCGGGGTCCAGGGGGAACGAGCAGTACTTC.

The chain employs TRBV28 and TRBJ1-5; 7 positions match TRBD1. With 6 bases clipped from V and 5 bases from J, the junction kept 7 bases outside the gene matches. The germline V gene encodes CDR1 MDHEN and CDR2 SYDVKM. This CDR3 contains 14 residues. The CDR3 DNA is TGTGCCAGCAGGAGGGACAGACTTTATCAGCCCCAGCATTTT. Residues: CASRRDRLYQPQHF.

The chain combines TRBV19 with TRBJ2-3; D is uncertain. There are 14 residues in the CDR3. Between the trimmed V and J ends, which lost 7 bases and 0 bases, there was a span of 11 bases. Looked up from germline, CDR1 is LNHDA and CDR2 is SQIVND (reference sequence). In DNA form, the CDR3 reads TGTGCCAGTATACCGGGTCCTAGCACAGATACGCAGTATTTT. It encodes CASIPGPSTDTQYF.

The CDR3 DNA reads TGTGCCACCAGTGTTGCAGATTCCTACGAGCAGTACTTC. It translates to CATSVADSYEQYF. The chain carries TRBV24-1 and TRBJ2-7; D not certain. The V gene lost 5 bases and the J gene lost 1 base, with 8 bases spanning the gap. This CDR3 comprises 13 residues. Germline values: CDR1 KGHDR, CDR2 SFDVKD.

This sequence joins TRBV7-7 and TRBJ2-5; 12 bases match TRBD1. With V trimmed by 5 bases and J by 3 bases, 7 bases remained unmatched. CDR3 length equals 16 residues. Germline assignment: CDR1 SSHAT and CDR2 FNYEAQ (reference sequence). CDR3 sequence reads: CASSGGGTGGEETQYF. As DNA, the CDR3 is TGTGCCAGCAGCGGAGGGGGGACAGGGGGCGAAGAGACCCAGTACTTC.

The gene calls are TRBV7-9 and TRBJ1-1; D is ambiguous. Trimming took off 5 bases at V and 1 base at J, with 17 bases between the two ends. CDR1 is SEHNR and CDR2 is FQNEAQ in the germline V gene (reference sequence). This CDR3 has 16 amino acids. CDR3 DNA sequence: TGTGCCAGCAGCCCGATAAGTGGTAGTAGGAACACTGAAGCTTTCTTT. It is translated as CASSPISGSRNTEAFF.

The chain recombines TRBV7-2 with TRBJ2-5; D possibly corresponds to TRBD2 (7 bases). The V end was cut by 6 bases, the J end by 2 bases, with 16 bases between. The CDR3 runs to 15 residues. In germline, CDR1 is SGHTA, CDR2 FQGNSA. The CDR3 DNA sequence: TGTGCCAGCAGTCTAGGGGGGGATCCTCAAGAGACCCAGTACTTC. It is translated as CASSLGGDPQETQYF. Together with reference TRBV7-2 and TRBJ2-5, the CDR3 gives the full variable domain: GAGVSQSPSNKVTEKGKDVELRCDPISGHTALYWYRQSLGQGLEFLIYFQGNSAPDKSGLPSDRFSAERTGGSVSTLTIQRTQQEDSAVYLCASSLGGDPQETQYFGPGTRLLVL.

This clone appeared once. The CDR3 sequence is CAISEYGQANTEAFF. The CDR3 DNA is TGTGCCATCAGTGAGTATGGCCAGGCGAACACTGAAGCTTTCTTT. The chain links TRBV10-3 to TRBJ1-1; D gene ambiguous. The ends were cut back, 1 base at V and 1 base at J, with 10 bases in the middle. The germline V gene has CDR1 ENHRY and CDR2 SYGVKD. The CDR3 runs 15 residues.

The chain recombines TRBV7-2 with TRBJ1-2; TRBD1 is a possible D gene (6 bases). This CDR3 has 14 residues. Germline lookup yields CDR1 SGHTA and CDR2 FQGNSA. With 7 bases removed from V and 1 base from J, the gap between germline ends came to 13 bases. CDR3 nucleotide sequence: TGTGCCAGCACCGGGGACATCCATAACTATGGCTACACCTTC. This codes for CASTGDIHNYGYTF.

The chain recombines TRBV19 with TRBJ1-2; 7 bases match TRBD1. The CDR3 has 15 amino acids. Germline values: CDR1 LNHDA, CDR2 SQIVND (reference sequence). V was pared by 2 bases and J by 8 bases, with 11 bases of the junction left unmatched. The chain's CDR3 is CASSIPSTGSDGYTF. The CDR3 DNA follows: TGTGCCAGTAGTATACCCTCGACAGGGAGTGACGGCTACACCTTC.

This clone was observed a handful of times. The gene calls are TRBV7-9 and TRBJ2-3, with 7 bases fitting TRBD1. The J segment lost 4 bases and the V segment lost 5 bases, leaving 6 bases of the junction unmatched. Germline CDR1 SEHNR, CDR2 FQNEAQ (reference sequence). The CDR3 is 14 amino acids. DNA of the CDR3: TGTGCCAGCAGCCCTACAGGGGAAGCAGATACGCAGTATTTT. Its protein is CASSPTGEADTQYF.

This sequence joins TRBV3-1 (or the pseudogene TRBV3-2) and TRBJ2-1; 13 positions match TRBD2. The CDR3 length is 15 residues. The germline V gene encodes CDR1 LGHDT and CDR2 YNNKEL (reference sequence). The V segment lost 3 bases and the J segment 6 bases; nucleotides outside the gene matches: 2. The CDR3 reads CASSQTSGGRNEQFF. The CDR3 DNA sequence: TGTGCCAGCAGCCAGACTAGCGGGGGGCGCAATGAGCAGTTCTTC.

CDR3 bases: TGTGCCAGCAGCTTTAGGGGGCTCACCGGGGAGCTGTTTTTT. This sequence encodes CASSFRGLTGELFF. The chain links TRBV5-6 to TRBJ2-2, with 7 bases identical to TRBD1. Germline V gene sequence: CDR1 SGHDT, CDR2 YYEEEE. This CDR3 contains 14 residues. V dropped 2 bases and J dropped 4; count of bases not matched to a gene: 2.